This T cell receptor (beta chain) was sequenced during a study of CXCR3-negative and CXCR3-positive naive CD8 T cells. Whole-study context: The study obtained 130 million to 150 million TRB reads, about 1.5 +/- 0.3 million per library. Study-wide points: CXCR3-positive naive cells carried more hydrophobic TRB CDR3s than CXCR3-negative naive cells did.

About this clonotype itself: Its specificity is not known.

TRB cDNA libraries were made by UMI-labeled 5' RACE. Reprocessing the 5' RACE reads, TCRdb reports a single entry for every CDR3 protein and omits DNA. The listing records about 5,800 distinct CDR3 sequences. CDR1 and CDR2 from the germline V gene are DFQATT and SNEGSKA (reference sequence). CDR3 length: 12 residues. This clonotype was sampled from a human donor in good health. Some clones in this sample may be carry-over from other donors' samples. Source material: naive CXCR3- CD8+ T cells from blood. Subset described: CD45RO-CCR7+CD27+CD95- naive CD8+ T cells lacking CXCR3 (TNR3-). The genes are TRBV20-1 and TRBJ2-1. CDR3 loop: CSAHGPVNEQFF.